The T cell receptor beta chain under discussion was sequenced for a study of T cells of healthy individuals. One entry per CDR3 protein results from TCRdb running MiXCR on the 5' RACE reads. The sample consists of roughly 76,000 distinct CDR3 sequences, approximately 4.8% of them appearing once. CDR1 and CDR2 (germline): MGHRA, YSYEKL. This CDR3 is built from 13 residues. V shed 5 bases, J shed 5 bases, and the junction held 3 bases outside the gene matches. The receptor was isolated from a female donor in good health. The V and J genes are TRBV4-1 and TRBJ2-1; 7 nucleotides line up with TRBD1. The CDR3 protein is CASSFGTDNEQFF. The DNA for the CDR3 is TGCGCCAGCAGCTTCGGGACAGACAATGAGCAGTTCTTC.